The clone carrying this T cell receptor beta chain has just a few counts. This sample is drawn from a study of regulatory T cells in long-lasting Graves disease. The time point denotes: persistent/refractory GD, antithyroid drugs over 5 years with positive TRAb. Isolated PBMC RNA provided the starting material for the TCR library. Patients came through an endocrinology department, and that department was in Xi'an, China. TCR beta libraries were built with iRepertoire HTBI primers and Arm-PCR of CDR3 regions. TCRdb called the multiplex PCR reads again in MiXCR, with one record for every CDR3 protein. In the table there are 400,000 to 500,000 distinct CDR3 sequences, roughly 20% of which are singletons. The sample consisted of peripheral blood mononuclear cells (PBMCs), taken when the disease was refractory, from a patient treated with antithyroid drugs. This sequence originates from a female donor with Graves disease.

CDR3: CATTWGNEQFF. Here the CDR3 DNA reads TGTGCCACCACCTGGGGCAATGAGCAGTTCTTC. The gene calls are TRBV15 and TRBJ2-1, with D unclear. The CDR3 is 11 residues long. The germline V gene has CDR1 LNHNV and CDR2 YYDKDF (reference sequence). Trimming stripped 7 bases from V and 6 bases from J, with 7 bases between.